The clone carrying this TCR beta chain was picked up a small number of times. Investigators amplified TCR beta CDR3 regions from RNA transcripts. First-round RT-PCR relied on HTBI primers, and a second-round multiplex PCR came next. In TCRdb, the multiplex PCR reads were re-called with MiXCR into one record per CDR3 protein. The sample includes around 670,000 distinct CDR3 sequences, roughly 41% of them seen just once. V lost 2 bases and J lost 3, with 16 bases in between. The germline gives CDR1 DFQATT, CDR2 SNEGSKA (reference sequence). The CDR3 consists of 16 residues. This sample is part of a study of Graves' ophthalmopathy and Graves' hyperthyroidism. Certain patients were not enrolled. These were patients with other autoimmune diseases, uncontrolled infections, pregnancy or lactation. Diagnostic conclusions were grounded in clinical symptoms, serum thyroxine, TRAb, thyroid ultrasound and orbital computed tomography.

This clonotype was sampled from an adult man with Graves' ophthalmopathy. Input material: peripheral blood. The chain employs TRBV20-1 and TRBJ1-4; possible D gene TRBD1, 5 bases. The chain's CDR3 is CSARRPDRSPNEKLFF. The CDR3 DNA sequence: TGCAGTGCTAGACGACCCGACAGATCCCCTAATGAAAAACTGTTTTTT.